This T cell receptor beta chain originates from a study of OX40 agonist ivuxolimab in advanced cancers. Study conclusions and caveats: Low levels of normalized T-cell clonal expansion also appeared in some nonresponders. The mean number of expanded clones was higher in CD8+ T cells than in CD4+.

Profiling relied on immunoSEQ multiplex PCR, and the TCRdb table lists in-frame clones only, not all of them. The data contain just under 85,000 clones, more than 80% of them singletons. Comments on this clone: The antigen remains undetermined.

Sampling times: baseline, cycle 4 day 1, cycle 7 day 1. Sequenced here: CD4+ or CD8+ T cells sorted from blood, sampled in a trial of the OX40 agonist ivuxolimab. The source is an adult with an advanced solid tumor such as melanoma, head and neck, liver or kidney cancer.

The CDR3 DNA reads as TGTGCCACCAGCAGAGATGGGGCCCCGGGACAGAATGAAAAACTGTTTTTT. Protein product: CATSRDGAPGQNEKLFF. The genes are TRBV15 and TRBJ1-4, with 7 bases aligning to TRBD1. Trimming removed 0 bases from V and 5 bases from J; junction bases left unmatched: 9. Germline values: CDR1 LNHNV, CDR2 YYDKDF (reference sequence). There are 17 residues in the CDR3.